These T cell receptor beta chains were read from a single sample in a study of T-cell reconstitution after alpha-beta-depleted transplantation in children. MiXCR, applied by TCRdb to the PCR reads, yields one record per CDR3 protein. The sample carries about 300,000 distinct CDR3 sequences, around 7.1% recorded once. The input for sequencing was peripheral blood, taken 360 days after TCRalphabeta/CD19-depleted stem cell transplant. The receptors stem from a female patient younger than 10 who had a stem cell transplant for Fanconi anemia, so the T cells may come from the graft donor. Both conserved end residues are trimmed from each CDR3. Part of the rows lack a size; the others show once, few, many or a class for expanded clones.

V gene: TRBV2; clone size: few; J gene: TRBJ1-2; CDR3 length: 14; CDR3 protein: ASIKRPVPSDSCYT
V gene: TRBV29-1; clone size: few; J gene: TRBJ1-1; CDR3 length: 8; CDR3 protein: SVGGLEAF
V gene: TRBV7-9; clone size: -; J gene: TRBJ2-7; CDR3 length: 13; CDR3 protein: ASSYFRDRPYEQY
V gene: TRBV27; clone size: few; J gene: TRBJ2-3; CDR3 length: 14; CDR3 protein: ASSLSRGPGSDTQY
V gene: TRBV6-5; clone size: many; J gene: TRBJ1-6; CDR3 length: 10; CDR3 protein: ASSRPNSPLH
V gene: TRBV18; clone size: many; J gene: TRBJ1-3; CDR3 length: 14; CDR3 protein: ASSPTGPPSGNTIY
V gene: TRBV27; clone size: many; J gene: TRBJ1-2; CDR3 length: 16; CDR3 protein: ASSPYLILDRGFYGYT
V gene: TRBV29-1; clone size: many; J gene: TRBJ2-1; CDR3 length: 13; CDR3 protein: SVDPLAGGMNEQF
V gene: TRBV6-1; clone size: many; J gene: TRBJ2-3; CDR3 length: 9; CDR3 protein: ASRLGNTQY
V gene: TRBV20-1; clone size: many; J gene: TRBJ2-5; CDR3 length: 13; CDR3 protein: SARPWTGEGETQY
V gene: TRBV11-1; clone size: few; J gene: TRBJ2-1; CDR3 length: 16; CDR3 protein: ASSFGPPLLSHYNEQF
V gene: TRBV3-1; clone size: -; J gene: TRBJ1-2; CDR3 length: 12; CDR3 protein: ASSQAGTAEGYT
V gene: TRBV6-2/TRBV6-3; clone size: -; J gene: TRBJ2-1; CDR3 length: 11; CDR3 protein: ASRTSGGAQQF
V gene: TRBV5-1; clone size: few; J gene: TRBJ1-2; CDR3 length: 11; CDR3 protein: ASSLGVSYGYT
V gene: TRBV28; clone size: many; J gene: TRBJ2-7; CDR3 length: 15; CDR3 protein: ASSFALGGTGPYEQY
V gene: TRBV14; clone size: -; J gene: TRBJ2-2; CDR3 length: 12; CDR3 protein: ASSQLRQAGELF
V gene: TRBV15; clone size: many; J gene: TRBJ2-4; CDR3 length: 14; CDR3 protein: ATSRDPAGAKNIQY
V gene: TRBV20-1; clone size: many; J gene: TRBJ1-1; CDR3 length: 8; CDR3 protein: SALRVEAF